This TCR beta chain was identified in a study of Graves' ophthalmopathy and Graves' hyperthyroidism. About the research overall: Upon initial diagnosis and before any treatment, peripheral blood was collected.

Findings and caveats of the study: A model built from 13 signatures distinguished ophthalmopathy from stable hyperthyroidism with about 90% sensitivity and approximately 80% specificity.

Trimming took off 3 bases at V and 3 bases at J, with 11 bases between the two ends. CDR3 length equals 14 residues. Among the hyperthyroidism patients, all were newly diagnosed, aged 18 to 65, with under 2 months' duration. A diagnosis was made from clinical symptoms together with serum thyroxine, TRAb, thyroid ultrasound and orbital computed tomography. RNA transcripts served as template for amplifying TCR beta CDR3 sequences. Second-round multiplex PCR came after a first-round RT-PCR that employed HTBI primers. TCRdb reprocessed the multiplex PCR reads with MiXCR, giving one entry per CDR3 protein. Among 300,000 to 500,000 distinct CDR3 sequences listed, about 16% were seen once. This clonotype came up many times. Its matching antigen is unknown.

The V gene is TRBV12-3 or TRBV12-4, the J gene TRBJ1-2, with a tentative D call TRBD1 (5 bases). The specimen was peripheral blood. This receptor was taken from a woman under 30 with stable Graves' hyperthyroidism. CDR3 nucleotides: TGTGCCAGCAGTTTTTCCGGGACTCACTATGGCTACACCTTC. Translation: CASSFSGTHYGYTF.